Listed below are T cell receptor beta chains from one sample, sequenced in a study of early T cells in non-severe SARS-CoV-2 infection. TCRdb re-analysed the 5' RACE reads in MiXCR, keeping a single row per CDR3 protein. Here the sample spans about 92,000 distinct CDR3 sequences, roughly 15% being singletons. Sequencing was performed on whole blood. The source is an adult who was a healthcare worker with PCR-confirmed SARS-CoV-2 infection or an uninfected control (not recorded which). CDR3s include the opening cysteine and the closing phenylalanine or tryptophan. D genes are given only for firm matches. A row's size may be missing; if present it is once, few, many or a size class.

j_call: TRBJ2-7
d_call: -
clone_size: many
v_call: TRBV14
cdr3_aa: CASSQDPGSSYEQYF
cdr3_nt: TGTGCCAGCAGCCAAGACCCAGGGAGCTCCTACGAGCAGTACTTC

j_call: TRBJ2-5
d_call: -
clone_size: many
v_call: TRBV21-1
cdr3_aa: CASSKYEDRETQYF
cdr3_nt: TGTGCCAGCAGCAAATACGAGGACCGAGAGACCCAGTACTTC

j_call: TRBJ2-1
d_call: -
clone_size: -
v_call: TRBV6-2/TRBV6-3
cdr3_aa: CASTDDRRSYNEQFF
cdr3_nt: TGTGCCAGCACCGATGACAGACGCTCCTACAATGAGCAGTTCTTC

j_call: TRBJ2-1
d_call: TRBD2
clone_size: few
v_call: TRBV12-3/TRBV12-4
cdr3_aa: CASSRAAGLAGNNEQFF
cdr3_nt: TGTGCCAGCAGCCGGGCGGCGGGACTAGCGGGTAACAATGAGCAGTTCTTC

j_call: TRBJ1-2
d_call: -
clone_size: many
v_call: TRBV7-2
cdr3_aa: CASSFRGSYGYTF
cdr3_nt: TGTGCCAGCAGCTTTAGAGGTTCCTATGGCTACACCTTC

j_call: TRBJ2-5
d_call: TRBD2
clone_size: -
v_call: TRBV7-9
cdr3_aa: CASRGLAGFQETQCF
cdr3_nt: TGTGCCAGCAGGGGACTAGCGGGATTCCAAGAGACCCAGTGCTTC

j_call: TRBJ1-5
d_call: TRBD1
clone_size: -
v_call: TRBV7-6
cdr3_aa: CASSLGAGGDQPQHF
cdr3_nt: TGTGCCAGCAGCTTAGGGGCAGGGGGGGATCAGCCCCAGCATTTT

j_call: TRBJ2-2
d_call: -
clone_size: many
v_call: TRBV2
cdr3_aa: CASSDIGTGELFF
cdr3_nt: TGTGCCAGCAGTGATATAGGTACCGGGGAGCTGTTTTTT

j_call: TRBJ1-1
d_call: TRBD1
clone_size: few
v_call: TRBV28
cdr3_aa: CASSNPGTAMNTEAFF
cdr3_nt: TGTGCCAGCAGTAATCCCGGGACAGCCATGAACACTGAAGCTTTCTTT

j_call: TRBJ2-1
d_call: TRBD2
clone_size: -
v_call: TRBV3-1
cdr3_aa: CASSQVRTSGRMNEQFF
cdr3_nt: TGTGCCAGCAGCCAAGTACGGACTAGCGGGAGGATGAATGAGCAGTTCTTC

j_call: TRBJ1-6
d_call: -
clone_size: -
v_call: TRBV6-2/TRBV6-3
cdr3_aa: CASSFRAKNSPLHF
cdr3_nt: TGTGCCAGCAGTTTCCGGGCGAAGAATTCACCCCTCCACTTT

j_call: TRBJ1-2
d_call: -
clone_size: -
v_call: TRBV20-1
cdr3_aa: CSVIRTDIRGGYTF
cdr3_nt: TGCAGTGTTATTAGGACAGATATCAGAGGTGGCTACACCTTC

j_call: TRBJ1-2
d_call: -
clone_size: many
v_call: TRBV19
cdr3_aa: CAVRFRRGGYTF
cdr3_nt: TGTGCCGTCCGGTTTCGTAGGGGTGGCTACACCTTC

j_call: TRBJ2-1
d_call: TRBD1
clone_size: few
v_call: TRBV6-6
cdr3_aa: CASSYSLTGDLLNEQFF
cdr3_nt: TGTGCCAGCAGTTACTCGTTAACAGGGGACCTCTTGAATGAGCAGTTCTTC

j_call: TRBJ1-1
d_call: -
clone_size: few
v_call: TRBV6-5
cdr3_aa: CASSHSPTEAFF
cdr3_nt: TGTGCCAGCAGCCACTCTCCCACTGAAGCTTTCTTT

j_call: TRBJ2-7
d_call: TRBD1
clone_size: -
v_call: TRBV18
cdr3_aa: CASSPQLGQGPYEQYF
cdr3_nt: TGTGCCAGCTCACCTCAGTTGGGACAGGGCCCCTACGAGCAGTACTTC

j_call: TRBJ2-5
d_call: TRBD2
clone_size: many
v_call: TRBV5-1
cdr3_aa: CASSLAGGRETQYF
cdr3_nt: TGCGCCAGCAGCCTAGCGGGGGGCCGAGAGACCCAGTACTTC

j_call: TRBJ2-7
d_call: -
clone_size: -
v_call: TRBV28
cdr3_aa: CASTELGPAREQYF
cdr3_nt: TGTGCCAGCACCGAGCTTGGTCCTGCTCGGGAGCAGTACTTC

j_call: TRBJ2-4
d_call: -
clone_size: many
v_call: TRBV30
cdr3_aa: CAWSPGVAKNIQYF
cdr3_nt: TGTGCCTGGAGCCCAGGGGTAGCCAAAAACATTCAGTACTTC

j_call: TRBJ1-6
d_call: TRBD1
clone_size: many
v_call: TRBV7-9
cdr3_aa: CASSPTGDHSPLHF
cdr3_nt: TGTGCCAGCAGCCCGACAGGGGACCATTCACCCCTCCACTTT

j_call: TRBJ2-3
d_call: -
clone_size: many
v_call: TRBV7-2
cdr3_aa: CASSLVGDSSTDTQYF
cdr3_nt: TGTGCCAGCAGCTTAGTCGGCGACTCTAGCACAGATACGCAGTATTTT

j_call: TRBJ2-1
d_call: -
clone_size: -
v_call: TRBV5-5
cdr3_aa: CASSPVPTLYNEQFF
cdr3_nt: TGTGCCAGCAGCCCCGTCCCGACCCTCTACAATGAGCAGTTCTTC

j_call: TRBJ1-4
d_call: TRBD1
clone_size: many
v_call: TRBV20-1
cdr3_aa: CSARPGTGVDREKLFF
cdr3_nt: TGCAGTGCTAGACCCGGGACAGGGGTTGATCGAGAAAAACTGTTTTTT

j_call: TRBJ2-4
d_call: -
clone_size: few
v_call: TRBV9
cdr3_aa: CASSVGSGTENIQYF
cdr3_nt: TGTGCCAGCAGCGTCGGTTCCGGGACGGAAAACATTCAGTACTTC

j_call: TRBJ2-2
d_call: TRBD2
clone_size: few
v_call: TRBV29-1
cdr3_aa: CSVVRRLAGVLNTGELFF
cdr3_nt: TGCAGCGTTGTTCGCCGACTAGCGGGAGTCCTGAACACCGGGGAGCTGTTTTTT

j_call: TRBJ2-7
d_call: TRBD1
clone_size: -
v_call: TRBV20-1
cdr3_aa: CSARTDRGYEQYF
cdr3_nt: TGCAGTGCTAGGACGGACAGGGGCTACGAGCAGTACTTC

j_call: TRBJ1-4
d_call: -
clone_size: -
v_call: TRBV25-1
cdr3_aa: CASSESEALATNEKLFF
cdr3_nt: TGTGCCAGCAGTGAATCCGAGGCCCTGGCAACTAATGAAAAACTGTTTTTT

j_call: TRBJ2-3
d_call: -
clone_size: few
v_call: TRBV7-9
cdr3_aa: CASSFLRKTDTQYF
cdr3_nt: TGTGCCAGCAGCTTTCTCAGGAAAACAGATACGCAGTATTTT

j_call: TRBJ2-5
d_call: -
clone_size: few
v_call: TRBV19
cdr3_aa: CASMADQETQYF
cdr3_nt: TGTGCCTCCATGGCCGACCAAGAGACCCAGTACTTC

j_call: TRBJ1-6
d_call: -
clone_size: few
v_call: TRBV5-3
cdr3_aa: CARSSYLGVEALHF
cdr3_nt: TGTGCCAGAAGCTCCTACCTCGGCGTCGAAGCCCTCCACTTT

j_call: TRBJ2-3
d_call: -
clone_size: -
v_call: TRBV18
cdr3_aa: CASSPRSFVDTQYF
cdr3_nt: TGTGCCAGCTCACCCCGAAGTTTTGTGGATACGCAGTATTTT

j_call: TRBJ2-2
d_call: TRBD1
clone_size: few
v_call: TRBV28
cdr3_aa: CASSRGTGYTGELFF
cdr3_nt: TGTGCCAGCAGCCGCGGGACAGGGTATACCGGGGAGCTGTTTTTT

j_call: TRBJ2-2
d_call: TRBD2
clone_size: few
v_call: TRBV4-3
cdr3_aa: CASSPGTSGPGELFF
cdr3_nt: TGCGCCAGCAGCCCGGGGACTAGCGGGCCCGGGGAGCTGTTTTTT

j_call: TRBJ2-1
d_call: -
clone_size: few
v_call: TRBV12-3/TRBV12-4
cdr3_aa: CASSAGPYNEQFF
cdr3_nt: TGTGCCAGCAGCGCCGGGCCCTACAATGAGCAGTTCTTC

j_call: TRBJ2-3
d_call: -
clone_size: -
v_call: TRBV27
cdr3_aa: CASRLGGLADTQYF
cdr3_nt: TGTGCCAGCAGACTGGGGGGCCTCGCAGATACGCAGTATTTT

j_call: TRBJ1-5
d_call: -
clone_size: few
v_call: TRBV20-1
cdr3_aa: CSARYGSGATTQPQHF
cdr3_nt: TGCAGTGCTAGGTACGGGTCAGGGGCTACGACCCAGCCCCAGCATTTT

j_call: TRBJ1-1
d_call: -
clone_size: -
v_call: TRBV28
cdr3_aa: CASRLQPGSLGRTEAFF
cdr3_nt: TGTGCCAGCAGACTTCAACCAGGGAGCCTTGGGAGGACTGAAGCTTTCTTT

j_call: TRBJ2-5
d_call: -
clone_size: -
v_call: TRBV6-2/TRBV6-3
cdr3_aa: CASRGWGSQETQYF
cdr3_nt: TGTGCCAGCAGGGGTTGGGGGAGTCAAGAGACCCAGTACTTC

j_call: TRBJ2-1
d_call: TRBD2
clone_size: few
v_call: TRBV5-4
cdr3_aa: CASSSTIAGEGEFF
cdr3_nt: TGTGCCAGCAGCTCCACAATAGCGGGGGAGGGAGAGTTCTTC

j_call: TRBJ2-7
d_call: TRBD1
clone_size: few
v_call: TRBV27
cdr3_aa: CASSTRTGGYEQYF
cdr3_nt: TGTGCCAGCAGTACCCGGACAGGGGGCTACGAGCAGTACTTC